Listed below are T cell receptor beta chains from one sample, sequenced in a study of T cell responses to AZD1222 COVID-19 vaccine. Sequencing was performed with immunoSEQ multiplex PCR; in TCRdb, only in-frame clones are kept and a portion is missing. The sample gives roughly 200,000 clones, about 92% of which show up once; 3.6% is in the top ten. The sample was peripheral blood, taken 28 days after the second dose of the MenACWY control vaccine. Receptors originate from an adult who received the MenACWY meningococcal vaccine as a control. Each CDR3 is given with its conserved first and last residue.

J: TRBJ1-4
V: TRBV12-5
CDR3: CASGKTGTELFF

J: TRBJ1-1
V: TRBV28
CDR3: CASTTPGALNTEAFF

J: TRBJ1-4
V: TRBV20-1
CDR3: CSVVSGEKLFF

J: TRBJ1-1
V: TRBV27
CDR3: CASSLWTNTEAFF

J: TRBJ2-2
V: TRBV5-1
CDR3: CASSLGLALQGELFF

J: TRBJ2-1
V: TRBV19
CDR3: CASSTGQGETKQFF

J: TRBJ1-4
V: TRBV4-3
CDR3: CASSQRGGVDGEKLFF

J: TRBJ1-4
V: TRBV25-1
CDR3: CASNAGPRGEKLFF

J: TRBJ2-1
V: TRBV6-6
CDR3: CASNEAGVNEQFF

J: TRBJ2-3
V: TRBV6-2/TRBV6-3
CDR3: CASSQPSGTDTQYF

J: TRBJ2-6
V: TRBV13
CDR3: CASSLDGANVLTF

J: TRBJ2-3
V: TRBV4-3
CDR3: CASSQERAAGELADTQYF

J: TRBJ1-1
V: TRBV27
CDR3: CASSFSSALTMNTEAFF

J: TRBJ1-2
V: TRBV10-3
CDR3: CAISGTGGKIPANYGYTF

J: TRBJ1-5
V: TRBV13
CDR3: CASSLGNRGRGPQHF

J: TRBJ1-3
V: TRBV7-2
CDR3: CASSPRTGPGNTIYF

J: TRBJ2-7
V: TRBV6-1
CDR3: CASSDTAYEQYF

J: TRBJ2-7
V: TRBV6-2/TRBV6-3
CDR3: CASSYGEGEQYF

J: TRBJ1-1
V: TRBV27
CDR3: CASSFSGWGEAFF

J: TRBJ1-1
V: TRBV9
CDR3: CASSVVGGGKAFF

J: TRBJ1-2
V: TRBV2
CDR3: CASRDTSYGYTF

J: TRBJ1-2
V: TRBV14
CDR3: CASSQGTAAYGYTF

J: TRBJ2-7
V: TRBV19
CDR3: CASSRRGYEQYF

J: TRBJ2-1
V: TRBV7-6
CDR3: CASSPGPQSYNEQFF

J: TRBJ1-1
V: TRBV30
CDR3: CAWSAGQGDTEAFF

J: TRBJ1-2
V: TRBV5-6
CDR3: CASNPWGYGYTF

J: TRBJ2-7
V: TRBV7-3
CDR3: CASSPTGASSEQYF

J: TRBJ2-7
V: TRBV12-3/TRBV12-4
CDR3: CASSLRPSYEQYF

J: TRBJ2-3
V: TRBV11-2
CDR3: CASSLERGLAGVGGTDTQYF

J: TRBJ1-4
V: TRBV13
CDR3: CASRYGTGDEKLFF

J: TRBJ1-1
V: TRBV29-1
CDR3: CSVEGVGGNTEAFF

J: TRBJ2-2
V: TRBV7-3
CDR3: CASSLAGAGELFF

J: TRBJ2-1
V: TRBV2
CDR3: CASLGLYNEQFF

J: TRBJ2-3
V: TRBV27
CDR3: CASSFVTSGRAPDTQYF

J: TRBJ2-7
V: TRBV9
CDR3: CASSVAVFSYEQYF

J: TRBJ2-5
V: TRBV3-1/TRBV3-2
CDR3: CASSQPLGGETQYF

J: TRBJ2-3
V: TRBV7-3
CDR3: CASSQTGGRDTQYF

J: TRBJ2-7
V: TRBV19
CDR3: CASSGWGSSYEQYF

J: TRBJ1-1
V: TRBV30
CDR3: CAWSRSTGSPIVNTEAFF

J: TRBJ1-4
V: TRBV5-1
CDR3: CASSLGQGGEKLFF

J: TRBJ1-2
V: TRBV19
CDR3: CASSISGQGASYGYTF

J: TRBJ1-1
V: TRBV7-9
CDR3: CASSLPGPSTEAFF

J: TRBJ1-1
V: TRBV5-4
CDR3: CASSLGQGPEAFF

J: TRBJ2-2
V: TRBV19
CDR3: CASSIEGGQTYGELFF

J: TRBJ2-2
V: TRBV20-1
CDR3: CSARRTGELFF

J: TRBJ1-1
V: TRBV11-2
CDR3: CASSRSAGQGTEAFF